This T cell receptor beta chain is from a study of T cell responses to AZD1222 COVID-19 vaccine. Study results and limitations: Baseline seropositivity occurred in only six AZD1222 recipients. Every sample of the repertoires postdated the peak T cell response.

Note on this clone: Its antigen is as yet unknown.

The CDR3 is 18 amino acids. V lost 5 bases, J lost 0 bases, and 13 bases stayed unmatched. Germline loops: CDR1 LNHDA, CDR2 SQIVND (reference sequence). The protocol was immunoSEQ multiplex PCR, while the TCRdb copy is restricted to in-frame clones and leaves out a portion. The sample shows over 100,000 clones, under 95% of them seen only once. Some second doses came at about 4 weeks and others at about 12 weeks; these were pooled. The sequencing here drew on peripheral blood, taken 28 days after the second AZD1222 dose. The clonotype was recovered from an adult who received the AZD1222 COVID-19 vaccine. The V gene is TRBV19, the J gene TRBJ2-1, with 7 bases matching TRBD2. The CDR3 loop reads CASSSMSGTKFSYNEQFF. The CDR3 nucleotides read TGTGCCAGTAGTTCCATGAGCGGGACCAAGTTCTCCTACAATGAGCAGTTCTTC. The variable domain in full, completed from reference TRBV19 and TRBJ2-1, reads DGGITQSPKYLFRKEGQNVTLSCEQNLNHDAMYWYRQDPGQGLRLIYYSQIVNDFQKGDIAEGYSVSREKKESFPLTVTSAQKNPTAFYLCASSSMSGTKFSYNEQFFGPGTRLTVL.